The clone carrying this T cell receptor beta chain came up many times. As yet, its antigen is unknown. The CDR3 end is not reached by the read, which stops 3 residues before it; the germline J gene fills it in. V lost 3 bases, J lost 6 bases, and 9 bases lay in between. This CDR3 region has 13 residues. Method: immunoSEQ multiplex PCR; TCRdb's copy keeps in-frame clones and lacks some. The profile covers approximately 75,000 clones, none occurring a single time. This specimen comes from a study of T cell clonality in common variable immunodeficiency. Study-level points and caveats: CVID subjects had higher TCRbeta clonality than healthy controls, most marked in about a third. Authors noted CVID clonality's cause needs subpopulation repertoire sequencing.

The source material was peripheral blood mononuclear cells. This clonotype originated in a person aged 18 to 75 in good health. The gene calls are TRBV12-3 or TRBV12-4 and TRBJ2-1; D may be TRBD1 or TRBD2 (5 bases each). The sequenced part of the CDR3 DNA is TGTGCCAGCAGTTTGAGGGGTGGCAATGAG. Translated: CASSLRGGNE. The whole CDR3 is CASSLRGGNEQFF.